This TCR beta chain was obtained from a study of cytomegalovirus exposure and HLA in healthy donors. The PCR had 60 Vbeta and 13 Jbeta primers. Repertoires were generated with immunoSEQ multiplex PCR, while TCRdb's copy carries only in-frame clones and drops some. The table shows 70,000 to 95,000 clones, with roughly four fifths occurring only once. The sample taken for sequencing was PBMCs. The TCR originated in a woman aged 18-35 years in good health and CMV-seropositive.

The CDR3 spells CASRKKPTGVGGYTF. For the CDR3, the DNA is TGTGCCAGCAGGAAAAAACCGACAGGGGTGGGTGGCTACACCTTC. This sequence joins TRBV28 and TRBJ1-2; TRBD1 aligns across 8 bases. CDR1 is MDHEN and CDR2 is SYDVKM in the germline V gene. Trimming at V came to 6 bases and at J to 7 bases, leaving 13 bases not matched to a gene. This CDR3 has 15 residues.